What follows are 27 T cell receptor beta chains derived from one specimen sequenced in a study of cytotoxic CD8 clonotypes in ibrutinib-treated CLL. Some clones are missing from TCRdb's copy, which holds only in-frame ones; the method was immunoSEQ multiplex PCR. The table has about 310,000 clones, roughly 85% seen once. The material sequenced was PBMCs, taken before ibrutinib treatment. All receptors derive from a human donor with chronic lymphocytic leukemia.

The chain employs TRBV7-6 and TRBJ1-4; TRBD1 matches at 7 bases. From germline, CDR1 is SGHVS and CDR2 FNYEAQ. Germline trimming cut 1 base from V and 8 bases from J; bases unmatched to any gene: 4. CDR3 length equals 14 residues. CDR3 in amino acids: CASSLEGAGEKLFF. The CDR3 DNA is TGTGCCAGCAGCTTAGAGGGGGCGGGGGAAAAACTGTTTTTT.

The J gene is TRBJ2-7, the V gene TRBV29-1; tentative D call: TRBD2 (6 bases). The CDR3 has 15 residues. Germline assignment: CDR1 SQVTM and CDR2 ANQGSEA. V was pared by 0 bases and J by 2 bases, with 14 bases between. The DNA of the CDR3 is TGCAGCGTTGAAGAGGGGGAGGTCGGAGCCTACGAGCAGTACTTC. Translation gives CSVEEGEVGAYEQYF.

This clone has a handful of counts. V is TRBV19 and J is TRBJ2-7; D not resolved. In germline, CDR1 is LNHDA, CDR2 SQIVND (reference sequence). Trimming removed 5 bases from V and 0 bases from J, with 11 bases in between. This CDR3 comprises 14 residues. For the CDR3, the DNA is TGTGCCAGTAGTCTGGTACCCAGCTCCTACGAGCAGTACTTC. Its translation: CASSLVPSSYEQYF.

The rearrangement joins TRBV11-2 to TRBJ2-7; D assignment may be TRBD1 or TRBD2 (5 bases each). Germline CDR1 is SGHAT and CDR2 is FQNNGV. CDR3 length equals 13 residues. The V gene lost 2 bases and the J gene lost 6 bases, with 11 bases spanning the gap. The CDR3 loop reads CASSLPGSREQYF. In nucleotides, the CDR3 is TGTGCCAGCAGCTTACCAGGGAGTCGCGAGCAGTACTTC.

The V gene is TRBV30, the J gene TRBJ1-4, with TRBD1 identical over 8 bases. Per germline, CDR1 GTSNPN and CDR2 SVGIG (reference sequence). V trimming: 0 bases; J trimming: 7 bases; junction bases outside the gene matches: 7. The CDR3 totals 15 residues. The CDR3 sequence is CAWSVIRGLGEKLFF. The CDR3 coding sequence is TGTGCCTGGAGTGTCATCAGGGGGCTCGGTGAAAAACTGTTTTTT.

This chain joins TRBV20-1 and TRBJ1-4, with D uncertain. Between the trimmed V and J ends, which lost 4 bases and 8 bases, there was a span of 5 bases. The CDR3 runs 10 residues. CDR1 is DFQATT and CDR2 is SNEGSKA in the germline V gene (reference sequence). The CDR3 protein is CSANYEKLFF. Written as DNA, the CDR3 is TGCAGTGCTAATTACGAAAAACTGTTTTTT.

The chain joins TRBV14 to TRBJ2-3; D gene ambiguous. The germline V gene encodes CDR1 SGHDN and CDR2 FVKESK. V gave up 6 bases and J gave up 0 bases, with 4 bases separating them. The CDR3 sequence is 12 residues long. This chain's CDR3 is CASSPSTDTQYF. CDR3 coding DNA: TGTGCCAGCAGTCCAAGCACAGATACGCAGTATTTT.

The chain is built from TRBV19 and TRBJ2-1; 14 bases agree with TRBD2. The CDR3 has 16 residues. Germline CDR1 reads LNHDA; CDR2 reads SQIVND (reference sequence). Trimming cost V 5 bases and J 7 bases; bases outside gene matches: 7. CDR3 sequence reads: CASSLWTSGRKNEQFF. CDR3 in DNA: TGTGCCAGTAGTCTTTGGACTAGCGGGAGGAAAAATGAGCAGTTCTTC.

This chain uses TRBV2 with TRBJ2-7; tentative D call: TRBD1 (6 bases). Trimming shortened V by 7 bases and J by 3 bases, and 13 bases separated the two germline ends. Germline CDR1 is SNHLY and CDR2 is FYNNEI. The CDR3 totals 13 residues. The CDR3 sequence: CASTIGQNYEQYF. The CDR3 DNA is TGTGCCAGCACGATAGGACAGAACTACGAGCAGTACTTC.

The rearrangement links TRBV27 to TRBJ2-6; TRBD2 is a possible D gene (5 bases). CDR1 and CDR2 (germline): MNHEY, SMNVEV (reference sequence). The CDR3 totals 18 residues. V dropped 5 bases and J dropped 0 bases, with 17 bases sitting between them. CDR3 sequence: CASSTHRVTSSGANVLTF. The CDR3 nucleotides are TGTGCCAGCAGTACGCACAGAGTAACTAGCTCTGGGGCCAACGTCCTGACTTTC.

This clone was found once. V is TRBV11-3 and J is TRBJ2-7, with TRBD1 matching over 9 bases. Germline V lookup: CDR1 SGHNT, CDR2 YENEEA. CDR3 length: 15 amino acids. The J segment lost 5 bases and the V segment lost 1 base, leaving 6 bases of the junction unmatched. Here the CDR3 DNA reads TGTGCCAGCAGCTTAGCGGGACAGGGTTACCACGAGCAGTACTTC. Translating gives CASSLAGQGYHEQYF.

The chain joins TRBV7-3 to TRBJ2-2; D is unclear. The CDR3 totals 12 residues. CDR1 SGHTA and CDR2 FQGTGA come from the germline V gene. V lost 3 bases and J lost 7, with 6 bases in between. Written as DNA, the CDR3 is TGTGCCAGCAGCTTCTTAGGCGGGGAGCTGTTTTTT. Its protein is CASSFLGGELFF.

The rearrangement joins TRBV18 to TRBJ2-3, with D tentatively TRBD1 (6 bases). V shed 0 bases and J shed 3 bases, with 7 bases lying between them. Germline V gene lookup returns CDR1 KGHSH and CDR2 LQKENI. This CDR3 contains 14 residues. CDR3 bases: TGTGCCAGCTCACCACCGGACAGTACAGATACGCAGTATTTT. Residues: CASSPPDSTDTQYF.

DNA of the CDR3: TGTGCCAGCAGCTTAGGACTAGCGGCGAACACCGGGGAGCTGTTTTTT. It specifies CASSLGLAANTGELFF. This chain connects TRBV7-9 to TRBJ2-2, with TRBD2 matching 9 bases. Germline-derived CDR1 and CDR2 are SEHNR and FQNEAQ (reference sequence). The CDR3 is 16 amino acids. Trimming cost V 1 base and J 0 bases; bases outside gene matches: 0.

The chain recombines TRBV9 with TRBJ2-1; D gene ambiguous. This CDR3 is 13 amino acids long. V dropped 3 bases and J dropped 5 bases, with 9 bases sitting between them. CDR1 is SGDLS and CDR2 is YYNGEE in the germline V gene. This CDR3 is CASSATWDNEQFF. The CDR3 nucleotides are TGTGCCAGCAGCGCGACTTGGGACAATGAGCAGTTCTTC.

The J gene is TRBJ2-1, the V gene TRBV4-1; 8 bases are a match to TRBD2. Trimming removed 5 bases from V and 3 bases from J; junction bases left unmatched: 9. This CDR3 comprises 16 residues. Germline V gene data show CDR1 as MGHRA and CDR2 as YSYEKL. The CDR3, as DNA: TGCGCCAGCAGCACCCGGGAGGGCAGGTTCTACAATGAGCAGTTCTTC. It specifies CASSTREGRFYNEQFF.

The chain recombines TRBV6-5 with TRBJ2-7; 9 nucleotides align to TRBD1. The V segment lost 4 bases and the J segment 3 bases; nucleotides outside the gene matches: 10. This CDR3 comprises 16 residues. The germline CDR1 and CDR2 sequences are MNHEY and SVGAGI. The CDR3 loop is CASSSRAKGQGYEQYF. CDR3 sequence (DNA): TGTGCCAGCAGTTCCCGAGCGAAGGGACAGGGCTACGAGCAGTACTTC.

V is TRBV7-6 and J is TRBJ2-1; 9 bases are shared with TRBD1. CDR1 and CDR2 (germline): SGHVS, FNYEAQ. This CDR3 is built from 15 residues. V shed 3 bases, J shed 6 bases, and the junction held 6 bases outside the gene matches. The CDR3 here is CASSFGTGPSNEQFF. CDR3 bases: TGTGCCAGCAGCTTTGGGACAGGGCCCAGCAATGAGCAGTTCTTC.

This chain uses TRBV6-5 with TRBJ1-4; perhaps TRBD1 as D (5 bases). CDR3 length: 15 amino acids. V was shortened by 0 bases and J by 6 bases, with 11 bases between the two germline ends. From germline, CDR1 is MNHEY and CDR2 SVGAGI. The CDR3 coding sequence is TGTGCCAGCAGTTACTCGCCCCGGGGCCATGAAAAACTGTTTTTT. Encoded protein: CASSYSPRGHEKLFF.

This rearrangement joins TRBV6-5 to TRBJ2-1; no clear D gene. The CDR3 contains 14 residues. Between the trimmed V and J ends, which lost 2 bases and 8 bases, there was a span of 13 bases. Germline loops: CDR1 MNHEY, CDR2 SVGAGI. CDR3 sequence reads: CASSYDPSAHEQFF. The CDR3, as DNA: TGTGCCAGCAGTTACGATCCGAGCGCCCATGAGCAGTTCTTC.

This clone was detected only a few times. The chain links TRBV27 to TRBJ1-4; D call uncertain. V dropped 11 bases and J dropped 1 base, with 8 bases sitting between them. Per the germline V gene, CDR1 is MNHEY and CDR2 is SMNVEV (reference sequence). This CDR3 comprises 12 residues. CDR3 sequence reads: CAAGRTNEKLFF. The CDR3 region has the DNA TGTGCCGCAGGAAGAACTAATGAAAAACTGTTTTTT.

The V and J genes are TRBV25-1 and TRBJ2-5; D tentatively fits TRBD1 or TRBD2 (5 bases each). The germline V gene encodes CDR1 MGHDK and CDR2 SYGVNS. Trimming took 1 base from V and 4 from J, leaving 7 bases between them. The CDR3 spans 13 residues. CDR3 sequence: CASSEWGSETQYF. As DNA, the CDR3 is TGTGCCAGCAGTGAATGGGGGTCAGAGACCCAGTACTTC.

The chain has TRBV4-2 and TRBJ2-4; the match to TRBD1 covers 7 bases. The V gene's germline CDR1 is LGHNA and CDR2 YNFKEQ. Trimming removed 0 bases from V and 11 bases from J; junction bases left unmatched: 7. This CDR3 is 14 amino acids long. CDR3 in amino acids: CASSQEKGAAVQYF. In DNA form, the CDR3 reads TGTGCCAGCAGCCAAGAGAAGGGGGCAGCCGTTCAGTACTTC.

The chain has TRBV2 and TRBJ2-1; unclear D gene. The V gene lost 1 base and the J gene lost 9 bases, with 7 bases spanning the gap. The CDR3 covers 12 residues. Germline V gene data show CDR1 as SNHLY and CDR2 as FYNNEI. This CDR3 is CASSEGNLEQFF. The DNA of the CDR3 is TGTGCCAGCAGTGAAGGTAATCTTGAGCAGTTCTTC.

This sequence joins TRBV5-1 and TRBJ2-6; D gene ambiguous. This CDR3 has 15 amino acids. V gave up 1 base and J gave up 4 bases, with 9 bases separating them. Germline CDR1 and CDR2: SGHRS and YFSETQ. CDR3 sequence (DNA): TGCGCCAGCAGCTTGCAGCTTTCAGGGGCCAACGTCCTGACTTTC. It codes for CASSLQLSGANVLTF.

The chain joins TRBV25-1 to TRBJ1-5; no firm D call. Germline values: CDR1 MGHDK, CDR2 SYGVNS. This CDR3 region has 12 residues. V lost 4 bases and J 3 bases, leaving 4 bases between the germline ends. Here the CDR3 reads CASSGVNQPQHF. CDR3 in DNA: TGTGCCAGCAGTGGGGTCAATCAGCCCCAGCATTTT.

J is TRBJ1-1 and V is TRBV29-1; the D gene is possibly TRBD1 (5 bases). Looked up from germline, CDR1 is SQVTM and CDR2 is ANQGSEA. The CDR3 is made up of 14 amino acids. V lost 6 bases and J lost 0, with 14 bases in between. The CDR3 sequence: CSVRKAGMNTEAFF. The CDR3 DNA reads as TGCAGCGTGAGGAAAGCAGGGATGAACACTGAAGCTTTCTTT.